A selection of T cell receptor beta chains follows, all from one sample in a study of blood T cell repertoires in COVID-19. Libraries were prepared by immunoSEQ multiplex PCR; TCRdb keeps only in-frame clonotypes and omits some of them. The sample gives about 270,000 clones, about 80% of which show up once; approximately 9% is in the top ten. The sample taken for sequencing was peripheral blood. The receptors here all came from a human donor in a cohort sampled during active COVID-19. CDR3s include the opening cysteine and the closing phenylalanine or tryptophan. D genes are given only for firm matches. Clone size is shown for a subset of rows, as once, few, many or a class of expanded clone.

clone_size	v_call	j_call	d_call	cdr3_aa	cdr3_nt
.	TRBV5-6	TRBJ2-7	TRBD2	CASSLTGTRSHEQYF	TGTGCCAGCAGCTTAACCGGGACTAGATCCCACGAGCAGTACTTC
.	TRBV5-6	TRBJ2-3	TRBD2	CASSLILAGGFTDTQYF	TGTGCCAGCAGCTTGATACTAGCGGGGGGATTCACAGATACGCAGTATTTT
.	TRBV2	TRBJ1-6	TRBD1	CASSELTGGSSPLHF	TGTGCCAGCAGTGAACTGACAGGGGGCTCTTCACCCCTCCACTTT
.	TRBV28	TRBJ2-7	TRBD2	CASSIAGGRLSYEQYF	TGTGCCAGCAGTATAGCGGGGGGGCGCCTCTCCTACGAGCAGTACTTC
.	TRBV29-1	TRBJ1-1	.	CSVVFGQTRGWGTEAFF	TGCAGCGTTGTATTCGGACAGACGAGGGGTTGGGGCACTGAAGCTTTCTTT
.	TRBV12-3/TRBV12-4	TRBJ2-5	.	CASSHIARTQYF	TGTGCCAGCAGCCATATAGCGCGTACCCAGTACTTC
.	TRBV5-4	TRBJ1-6	.	CASSLGGPAWSSPLHF	TGTGCCAGCAGCTTGGGAGGGCCGGCTTGGTCCTCACCCCTCCACTTT
.	TRBV6-5	TRBJ1-2	.	CASSWQGHYGYTF	TGTGCCAGCAGTTGGCAGGGCCACTATGGCTACACCTTC
.	TRBV19	TRBJ2-3	.	CASSSGSWRDPTDTQYF	TGTGCCAGCTCTTCCGGGTCGTGGAGGGATCCCACAGATACGCAGTATTTT
.	TRBV5-1	TRBJ2-2	.	CASSLIAGFTGELFF	TGCGCCAGCAGCTTGATCGCGGGGTTTACCGGGGAGCTGTTTTTT
.	TRBV18	TRBJ1-1	.	CASSPGGNTEAFF	TGTGCCAGCTCACCGGGGGGGAACACTGAAGCTTTCTTT
.	TRBV3-1/TRBV3-2	TRBJ1-1	TRBD1	CASSQGGTGATEAFF	TGTGCCAGCAGCCAAGGAGGGACAGGGGCCACTGAAGCTTTCTTT
.	TRBV11-2	TRBJ2-1	TRBD2	CASERPSGPRDNEQFF	TGTGCCAGCGAACGACCTAGCGGGCCGAGAGACAATGAGCAGTTCTTC
.	TRBV3-1/TRBV3-2	TRBJ2-7	.	CASSPTVYEQYF	TGTGCCAGCAGCCCCACGGTCTACGAGCAGTACTTC
.	TRBV4-1	TRBJ2-3	.	CASSTDSLLGDTQYF	TGCGCCAGCAGTACGGACTCCCTGCTCGGAGATACGCAGTATTTT
.	TRBV6-2/TRBV6-3	TRBJ2-1	.	CASSRANEQFF	TGTGCCAGCAGTCGCGCCAATGAGCAGTTCTTC
.	TRBV18	TRBJ2-5	TRBD1	CASSTQTGSYQETQYF	TGTGCCAGCTCAACCCAGACAGGGAGCTACCAAGAGACCCAGTACTTC
.	TRBV29-1	TRBJ2-3	.	CSVRYWELPTDTQYF	TGCAGCGTCCGTTACTGGGAGCTTCCCACAGATACGCAGTATTTT
.	TRBV11-1	TRBJ2-6	TRBD1	CASSYRTGRANVLTF	TGTGCCAGCAGTTACCGGACAGGGAGGGCCAACGTCCTGACTTTC
.	TRBV18	TRBJ1-1	TRBD1	CASSSGGKAMNTEAFF	TGTGCCAGCTCATCAGGGGGAAAGGCCATGAACACTGAAGCTTTCTTT
.	TRBV7-2	TRBJ2-3	TRBD2	CASRPSGGADTQYF	TGTGCCAGCAGACCTAGCGGGGGGGCAGATACGCAGTATTTT
.	TRBV5-1	TRBJ2-1	TRBD2	CASSFSGWIYNEQFF	TGCGCCAGCAGCTTTAGCGGGTGGATTTACAATGAGCAGTTCTTC
.	TRBV5-1	TRBJ2-3	.	CASSFEGQSTDTQYF	TGCGCCAGCAGCTTTGAAGGACAGAGCACAGATACGCAGTATTTT
few	TRBV10-3	TRBJ2-5	.	CATKSQGNQETQYF	TGTGCCACCAAAAGCCAGGGAAACCAAGAGACCCAGTACTTC
.	TRBV7-9	TRBJ1-4	.	CASSWHQPLGSEKLFF	TGTGCCAGCAGCTGGCATCAGCCTCTAGGCAGTGAAAAACTGTTTTTT
.	TRBV29-1	TRBJ2-5	TRBD1	CSVRTTGGWQETQYF	TGCAGCGTGAGGACGACAGGGGGGTGGCAAGAGACCCAGTACTTC
few	TRBV5-1	TRBJ2-7	.	CASSKQGIEQYF	TGCGCCAGCAGCAAACAGGGTATCGAGCAGTACTTC
.	TRBV7-2	TRBJ1-5	TRBD1	CASSQTGDQPQHF	TGTGCCAGCAGCCAGACAGGGGATCAGCCCCAGCATTTT
.	TRBV18	TRBJ2-7	.	CASSPLQTASYEQYF	TGTGCCAGCTCACCACTTCAGACTGCATCGTACGAGCAGTACTTC
.	TRBV5-1	TRBJ2-2	.	CASSLAENTGELFF	TGCGCCAGCAGCTTAGCGGAGAACACCGGGGAGCTGTTTTTT
.	TRBV3-1/TRBV3-2	TRBJ2-5	TRBD2	CASSQGLQETQYF	TGTGCCAGCAGCCAGGGACTACAAGAGACCCAGTACTTC
.	TRBV6-5	TRBJ2-2	TRBD1	CASSSPGGDTGELFF	TGTGCCAGCAGTAGCCCAGGGGGTGACACCGGGGAGCTGTTTTTT
.	TRBV10-2	TRBJ2-1	.	CASLDGSTSYNEQFF	TGCGCCAGCCTAGACGGGTCCACTTCCTACAATGAGCAGTTCTTC
few	TRBV7-9	TRBJ1-6	.	CASSSRGGGSTYNSPLHF	TGTGCCAGCAGCTCAAGGGGCGGAGGGTCGACCTATAATTCACCCCTCCACTTT
few	TRBV7-9	TRBJ2-7	TRBD2	CASSSTSREQYF	TGTGCCAGCAGCTCGACTAGCCGGGAGCAGTACTTC
.	TRBV19	TRBJ2-6	TRBD2	CASSISSAGGKLDGANVLTF	TGTGCCAGTAGTATTTCCTCAGCGGGGGGCAAGCTAGATGGGGCCAACGTCCTGACTTTC
few	TRBV7-2	TRBJ2-7	TRBD1	CASSLRDRGNEQYF	TGTGCCAGCAGTCTCCGGGACAGGGGGAACGAGCAGTACTTC
.	TRBV24-1	TRBJ2-1	TRBD2	CATSDLRTSGRGDEQFF	TGTGCCACCAGTGATCTCCGGACTAGCGGGAGAGGCGATGAGCAGTTCTTC
few	TRBV5-4	TRBJ1-1	.	CASRGRDTALSEAFF	TGTGCCAGCAGGGGCCGGGACACCGCCTTGAGTGAAGCTTTCTTT
.	TRBV10-3	TRBJ2-1	.	CAISGEYVESYNEQFF	TGTGCCATCAGCGGGGAATACGTGGAGTCCTACAATGAGCAGTTCTTC
.	TRBV18	TRBJ2-2	TRBD2	CAGSPSGPNTGELFF	TGTGCCGGATCCCCTAGCGGGCCGAACACCGGGGAGCTGTTTTTT
.	TRBV10-2	TRBJ2-2	.	CASIPSGLNTGELFF	TGCGCCAGCATTCCGAGCGGGCTGAACACCGGGGAGCTGTTTTTT
.	TRBV5-1	TRBJ1-2	.	CASRVPGEYGYTF	TGCGCCAGCAGAGTTCCAGGGGAGTATGGCTACACCTTC
.	TRBV5-1	TRBJ2-3	TRBD2	CASSLLAGGPADTQYF	TGCGCCAGCAGCCTACTAGCGGGGGGGCCCGCAGATACGCAGTATTTT
many	TRBV4-3	TRBJ2-7	TRBD1	CASSQDRQGTYEQYF	TGCGCCAGCAGCCAAGATAGACAGGGCACCTACGAGCAGTACTTC
.	TRBV28	TRBJ2-1	TRBD2	CASSDPSGGSYNEQFF	TGTGCCAGCTCCGACCCTAGCGGGGGCTCCTACAATGAGCAGTTCTTC
.	TRBV7-9	TRBJ2-1	.	CASSLAREGNEQFF	TGTGCCAGCAGCTTAGCCCGTGAGGGCAATGAGCAGTTCTTC